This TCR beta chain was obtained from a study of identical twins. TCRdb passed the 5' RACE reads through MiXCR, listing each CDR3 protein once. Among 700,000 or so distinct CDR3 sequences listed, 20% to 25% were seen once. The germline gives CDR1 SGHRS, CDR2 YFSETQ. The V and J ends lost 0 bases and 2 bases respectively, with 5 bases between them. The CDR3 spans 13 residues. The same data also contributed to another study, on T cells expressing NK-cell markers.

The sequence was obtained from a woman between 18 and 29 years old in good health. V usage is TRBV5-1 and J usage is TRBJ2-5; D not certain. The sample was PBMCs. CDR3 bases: TGCGCCAGCAGCTTGGGAAAGCAAGAGACCCAGTACTTC. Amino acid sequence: CASSLGKQETQYF.